This T cell receptor (beta chain) was sequenced for a study of blood T cell repertoires in COVID-19. Study at large: The United States, Italy and Spain supplied acute and convalescent COVID-19 samples.

Individuals drawn from about two dozen US areas were about 18 to 100 years old. The study counted Cohort 3 donors as recovered given two negative PCRs, clearance, or symptom resolution. The table came from immunoSEQ multiplex PCR; TCRdb's copy has only in-frame clones and leaves some out. The repertoire includes hundreds of thousands of clones, 80% to 90% of them detected once, and about 2.2% sits in the top ten. Germline CDR1 and CDR2: MNHEY and SMNVEV (reference sequence). This CDR3 is built from 15 residues. Trimming pared 2 bases from V and 3 bases from J, leaving 11 bases between. This clonotype was sampled from a woman younger than 30 who had recovered from COVID-19. What was sequenced was PBMCs or T cells enriched from blood (not recorded which). The chain uses TRBV27 and TRBJ1-5, with D hard to call. This CDR3 reads CASSLGPTTNQPQHF. CDR3 sequence (DNA): TGTGCCAGCAGTTTAGGGCCCACGACCAATCAGCCCCAGCATTTT.